Listed below are T cell receptor beta chains from one sample, sequenced in a study of T cells in Graves' hyperthyroidism and ophthalmopathy. TCRdb ran MiXCR on the multiplex PCR reads and lists one entry per CDR3 protein. The profile shows approximately 700,000 distinct CDR3 sequences, roughly 45% of them singletons. Source material: peripheral blood or thyroid tissue (not recorded which). The receptors here all came from an adult man with Graves' disease, either hyperthyroidism or ophthalmopathy (not recorded which). Both conserved end residues are part of each CDR3. Each record gives: D gene, clone size, V gene, J gene, CDR3 protein. A D gene is named only where the DNA matches it firmly. The listing skips clone size in some rows; elsewhere it reads once, few, many or a size class.

d_gene: TRBD1
abundance: once
v_gene: TRBV2
j_gene: TRBJ2-5
CDR3aa: CASSERNRGRVETQYF

d_gene: NA
abundance: NA
v_gene: TRBV7-2
j_gene: TRBJ2-5
CDR3aa: CASSQLGGRVGQTQYF

d_gene: NA
abundance: many
v_gene: TRBV2
j_gene: TRBJ1-1
CDR3aa: CASQVNTEAFF

d_gene: TRBD2
abundance: NA
v_gene: TRBV5-1
j_gene: TRBJ2-5
CDR3aa: CASSLGGTREETQYF

d_gene: TRBD2
abundance: NA
v_gene: TRBV20-1
j_gene: TRBJ2-2
CDR3aa: CSARSSGENTGELFF

d_gene: TRBD2
abundance: NA
v_gene: TRBV7-8
j_gene: TRBJ2-7
CDR3aa: CASSPNIAGASSYEQYF

d_gene: TRBD1
abundance: NA
v_gene: TRBV2
j_gene: TRBJ1-2
CDR3aa: CASSKGTAQFYGYTF

d_gene: NA
abundance: few
v_gene: TRBV6-5
j_gene: TRBJ2-5
CDR3aa: CASRKRQQETQYF

d_gene: NA
abundance: once
v_gene: TRBV7-8
j_gene: TRBJ1-5
CDR3aa: CAGSPFQGWQPQHF

d_gene: NA
abundance: few
v_gene: TRBV2
j_gene: TRBJ1-1
CDR3aa: CASSPTREAFF

d_gene: NA
abundance: many
v_gene: TRBV7-9
j_gene: TRBJ1-2
CDR3aa: CASSSRLDFGYTF

d_gene: TRBD1
abundance: NA
v_gene: TRBV2
j_gene: TRBJ1-1
CDR3aa: CASSNRQGDYSEAFF

d_gene: NA
abundance: once
v_gene: TRBV7-9
j_gene: TRBJ2-2
CDR3aa: CASSPQVNTGELFF

d_gene: NA
abundance: NA
v_gene: TRBV20-1
j_gene: TRBJ2-7
CDR3aa: CSAKGPGQGPYEQYF

d_gene: NA
abundance: NA
v_gene: TRBV2
j_gene: TRBJ2-6
CDR3aa: CASSGVTSGANVLTF

d_gene: TRBD1
abundance: few
v_gene: TRBV9
j_gene: TRBJ1-2
CDR3aa: CASSEGQGTYPNYGYTF

d_gene: TRBD1
abundance: many
v_gene: TRBV2
j_gene: TRBJ1-4
CDR3aa: CASSWGQDEKLFF

d_gene: TRBD1
abundance: many
v_gene: TRBV7-6
j_gene: TRBJ1-4
CDR3aa: CASSPSPPGQGNEKLFF

d_gene: NA
abundance: many
v_gene: TRBV6-1
j_gene: TRBJ1-5
CDR3aa: CASSEAGNQPQHF

d_gene: NA
abundance: many
v_gene: TRBV12-3/TRBV12-4
j_gene: TRBJ1-6
CDR3aa: CASSLRRGALHF

d_gene: NA
abundance: few
v_gene: TRBV10-3
j_gene: TRBJ1-2
CDR3aa: CAISVSVEYGYTF

d_gene: NA
abundance: few
v_gene: TRBV7-8
j_gene: TRBJ1-6
CDR3aa: CASSRSSQDYNSPLHF